This T cell receptor (beta chain) was retrieved from a study of T-cell reconstitution after alpha-beta-depleted transplantation in children. The CDR3 is 14 residues long. Germline V CDR1 and CDR2: DFQATT, SNEGSKA (reference sequence). Trimming removed 6 bases from V and 4 bases from J, with 18 bases in between. This clonotype was seen at least ten times. Unique molecular identifiers were incorporated into the prepared TCRbeta library. TCRdb used MiXCR to reprocess the PCR reads, holding one entry per CDR3 protein. The table shows roughly 590,000 distinct CDR3 sequences, with around 16% occurring only once.

The sequence came from a human donor who donated a stem cell graft to a child with acute myeloid leukemia. Sequenced material: PBMCs from the stem cell graft donor, taken from the stem cell graft. The rearrangement uses TRBV20-1 and TRBJ1-1; D is undetermined. CDR3 sequence (DNA): TGCAGTGCCAATGGCCTGGGAGCTGCCACTGAAGCTTTCTTT. Amino acid sequence: CSANGLGAATEAFF.